These 3 T cell receptor beta chains were sequenced from one sample in a study of human CD4 T cells and Enterobacteriaceae. The repertoire was sequenced with immunoSEQ multiplex PCR; TCRdb's copy has only in-frame clones and lacks some. This table has fewer than 35,000 clones, about 82% appearing once. All CD4+ cells other than CD45RA+CCR7+CD95- naive cells were sorted as memory, over 98% pure. Sequencing was performed on memory CD4+ T cells from blood. The receptors were gathered from a human donor in good health.

This clone was recorded once. The chain carries TRBV7-8 and TRBJ1-2, with D possibly TRBD1 on 6 matching bases. V was trimmed by 5 bases and J by 5 bases, leaving 9 bases between them. Germline CDR1 is SGHVS and CDR2 is FQNEAQ. The length of the CDR3 is 12 residues. CDR3 protein: CASSPTGYGYTF. The CDR3 DNA follows: TGTGCCAGCAGCCCAACAGGGTATGGCTACACCTTC.

The chain recombines TRBV27 with TRBJ1-4; 7 nucleotides match TRBD1. With V trimmed by 3 bases and J by 0 bases, 4 bases remained unmatched. The CDR3 is made up of 16 amino acids. Per germline, CDR1 MNHEY and CDR2 SMNVEV (reference sequence). The DNA of the CDR3 is TGTGCCAGCAGTTTTGGCAGGGGGACAACTAATGAAAAACTGTTTTTT. It is translated as CASSFGRGTTNEKLFF.

This clone was counted once. The CDR3 is CASSLAHYEQYF. For the CDR3, the DNA is TGTGCCAGCAGCTTGGCTCACTACGAGCAGTACTTC. This chain links TRBV5-6 with TRBJ2-7, with D uncertain. Germline V gene sequence: CDR1 SGHDT, CDR2 YYEEEE. Trimming stripped 0 bases from V and 3 bases from J, with 4 bases between. The CDR3 runs to 12 residues. The variable domain in full, with the rest retrieved from reference TRBV5-6 and TRBJ2-7, is DAGVTQSPTHLIKTRGQQVTLRCSPKSGHDTVSWYQQALGQGPQFIFQYYEEEERQRGNFPDRFSGHQFPNYSSELNVNALLLGDSALYLCASSLAHYEQYFGPGTRLTVT.